The 27 T cell receptor beta chains below all came from one sample that was sequenced in a study of blood T cell repertoires in COVID-19 (dated by TCRdb to 2020 to 2021). Libraries were built with the immunoSEQ multiplex PCR assay. What TCRdb holds here is the immuneACCESS table cut down to in-frame rearrangements. Part of the clones is not present; checked against another copy, under half of the missing clones reflect an unresolved V gene, and the others are unexplained. Here the sample has over 55,000 clones; about 83% occur a single time. The leading ten clones occupy 10% to 13% of the sample. Sequenced sample: peripheral blood. Source of these receptors: a man in his fifties with COVID-19, enrolled during active disease.

The V gene is TRBV15, the J gene TRBJ2-7, with 8 nucleotides matching TRBD2. V shed 0 bases and J 3 bases; nucleotides not matched to a gene: 4. The length of the CDR3 is 15 residues. Germline CDR1 reads LNHNV; CDR2 reads YYDKDF (reference sequence). CDR3: CATSREGSGNYEQYF. The CDR3 nucleotides read TGTGCCACCAGCAGAGAAGGTAGCGGGAACTACGAGCAGTACTTC.

As DNA, the CDR3 is TGTGCCAGCAGCCAAGAATCCTCTAATAGCAATCAGCCCCAGCATTTT. It yields the protein CASSQESSNSNQPQHF. This chain joins TRBV4-2 and TRBJ1-5; D gene unclear. CDR1 is LGHNA, CDR2 YNFKEQ, per germline. V shed 0 bases and J shed 0 bases, with 9 bases lying between them. The CDR3 extends over 16 amino acids.

This clone was detected once. CDR3 in amino acids: CASSLEGLAGDFATDTQYF. The CDR3 DNA follows: TGTGCCAGCAGTTTGGAAGGGCTAGCGGGAGATTTTGCGACAGATACGCAGTATTTT. The chain has TRBV28 and TRBJ2-3; 10 positions agree with TRBD2. CDR1 and CDR2 (germline): MDHEN, SYDVKM. The CDR3 is 19 residues long. V lost 3 bases to trimming and J lost 3 bases; unmatched junction nucleotides: 15.

This clone appeared a few times. V gene TRBV15 combines with J gene TRBJ2-1; TRBD2 matches at 16 bases. After removal of 5 bases from V and 8 bases from J, the junction contained 9 bases not matched to a gene. The CDR3 extends over 17 amino acids. Per the germline V gene, CDR1 is LNHNV and CDR2 is YYDKDF (reference sequence). The CDR3: CATSRPSGLAGGDEQFF. The CDR3, as DNA: TGTGCCACCAGCCGGCCTTCGGGACTAGCGGGAGGGGATGAGCAGTTCTTC.

The V call is TRBV5-6, the J call TRBJ1-1, with D hard to call. V dropped 4 bases and J dropped 10 bases, with 17 bases sitting between them. CDR1 SGHDT and CDR2 YYEEEE come from the germline V gene. This CDR3 is 13 amino acids long. CDR3 DNA: TGTGCCAGCAGCGCCCGGGAGAGAACTTCAGCTTTCTTT. Amino acids: CASSARERTSAFF.

The chain has TRBV19 and TRBJ1-6; D not certain. Per the germline V gene, CDR1 is LNHDA and CDR2 is SQIVND (reference sequence). With 0 bases removed from V and 7 bases from J, the gap between germline ends came to 10 bases. The length of the CDR3 is 15 residues. CDR3 DNA sequence: TGTGCCAGTAGTATAGAAGGAGACCGGAATTCACCCCTCCACTTT. Translation gives CASSIEGDRNSPLHF.

This clone was seen more than once but under ten times. This rearrangement joins TRBV4-1 to TRBJ1-1, with TRBD1 as a possible D gene (6 bases). CDR3 length: 14 residues. Germline lookup yields CDR1 MGHRA and CDR2 YSYEKL. Trimming stripped 4 bases from V and 4 bases from J, with 13 bases between. This CDR3 is CASSRGGWGTEAFF. Here the CDR3 DNA reads TGCGCCAGCAGCCGTGGGGGCTGGGGCACTGAAGCTTTCTTT.

The CDR3 DNA sequence: TGTGCCAGCAGCTCCGGACTAGCGGGAACCAAGGATACGCAGTATTTT. Translation gives CASSSGLAGTKDTQYF. V gene TRBV7-3 combines with J gene TRBJ2-3, with 12 bases aligning to TRBD2. The J segment lost 6 bases and the V segment lost 4 bases, leaving 8 bases of the junction unmatched. Germline V gene data show CDR1 as SGHTA and CDR2 as FQGTGA. The CDR3 runs 16 residues.

V and J are TRBV4-2 and TRBJ2-7; D might be TRBD1 (5 bases). This CDR3 region has 15 residues. Trimming cost V 4 bases and J 1 base, with 14 bases left between them. CDR1 and CDR2 from the germline V gene are LGHNA and YNFKEQ. For the CDR3, the DNA is TGTGCCAGCAGCCTCCAAGGCCGGACATCCTACGAGCAGTACTTC. Amino acids: CASSLQGRTSYEQYF.

The V and J genes are TRBV10-3 and TRBJ2-7, with 11 bases aligning to TRBD1. This CDR3 is 13 amino acids long. The germline V gene encodes CDR1 ENHRY and CDR2 SYGVKD. Trimming took 6 bases from V and 2 from J; bases not matched to a gene: 0. In DNA, the CDR3 is TGTGCCATCAGGGGACAGGGGGCCTACGAGCAGTACTTC. Protein product: CAIRGQGAYEQYF.

The CDR3 DNA is TGCGCCAGCAGCTTGGCCGTGGCAGGGGACACTGAAGCTTTCTTT. As protein: CASSLAVAGDTEAFF. The chain employs TRBV5-1 and TRBJ1-1; TRBD1 is a possible D gene (6 bases). This CDR3 is built from 15 residues. Germline V gene lookup returns CDR1 SGHRS and CDR2 YFSETQ. Deletions cut 0 bases from V and 3 bases from J, with 12 bases between.

The chain employs TRBV6-4 and TRBJ2-3; 9 positions match TRBD2. Per germline, CDR1 MRHNA and CDR2 SNTAGT. The trim removed 2 bases at V and 1 base at J, leaving 4 bases unmatched. This CDR3 comprises 16 residues. CDR3 in amino acids: CASSDKASGGTDTQYF. The CDR3 DNA is TGTGCCAGCAGTGACAAGGCTAGCGGGGGCACAGATACGCAGTATTTT.

The rearrangement joins TRBV19 to TRBJ1-5; D gene unclear. V shed 2 bases and J shed 6 bases, with 14 bases lying between them. Germline CDR1 is LNHDA and CDR2 is SQIVND (reference sequence). There are 15 residues in the CDR3. The CDR3 DNA follows: TGTGCCAGTAGTATAACCCCGCACAGTTTTCAGCCCCAGCATTTT. Translating gives CASSITPHSFQPQHF.

The V and J genes are TRBV12-3 or TRBV12-4 and TRBJ1-1; D remains ambiguous. The CDR3 loop spans 13 amino acids. Trimming cost V 1 base and J 1 base, with 4 bases left between them. This CDR3 reads CASSLGANTEAFF. Here the CDR3 DNA reads TGTGCCAGCAGTTTAGGGGCGAACACTGAAGCTTTCTTT.

The chain is built from TRBV7-9 and TRBJ2-7, with 9 bases identical to TRBD1. The ends lost 7 bases at V and 4 bases at J; junction bases unmatched: 11. The CDR3 is 15 residues long. Germline-derived CDR1 and CDR2 are SEHNR and FQNEAQ (reference sequence). The CDR3 loop reads CASTGGRDRAYEQYF. The DNA of the CDR3 is TGTGCCAGCACCGGGGGCCGGGACAGGGCTTACGAGCAGTACTTC.

This chain joins TRBV5-1 and TRBJ1-2, with a possible D match to TRBD1 (5 bases). Trimming stripped 0 bases from V and 2 bases from J, with 5 bases between. Germline CDR1 and CDR2: SGHRS and YFSETQ. The CDR3 runs to 13 residues. Here the CDR3 DNA reads TGCGCCAGCAGCTTGGCAGGGAACTATGGCTACACCTTC. This encodes CASSLAGNYGYTF.

The rearrangement joins TRBV7-9 to TRBJ1-4; no reliable D call. Germline V gene data show CDR1 as SEHNR and CDR2 as FQNEAQ (reference sequence). CDR3 length equals 13 residues. Trimming cost V 3 bases and J 8 bases, with 10 bases left between them. This chain's CDR3 is CASSFLQSEKLFF. CDR3 coding DNA: TGTGCCAGCAGCTTTTTACAGTCCGAAAAACTGTTTTTT. The full variable domain, in which reference TRBV7-9 and TRBJ1-4 provide the parts outside the CDR3, is DTGVSQNPRHKITKRGQNVTFRCDPISEHNRLYWYRQTLGQGPEFLTYFQNEAQLEKSRLLSDRFSAERPKGSFSTLEIQRTEQGDSAMYLCASSFLQSEKLFFGSGTQLSVL.

V and J are TRBV11-2 and TRBJ2-7; TRBD2 matches 12 bases. The CDR3 runs 16 residues. Per the germline V gene, CDR1 is SGHAT and CDR2 is FQNNGV. J gave up 4 bases and V 1 base, and 5 bases lay outside the gene matches. The CDR3 protein is CASSLGLAGDGYEQYF. In nucleotides, the CDR3 is TGTGCCAGCAGCTTAGGACTAGCGGGAGATGGTTACGAGCAGTACTTC.

The chain recombines TRBV14 with TRBJ2-7, with a tentative D call TRBD1 (5 bases). The CDR3 sequence is 15 residues long. Germline V gives CDR1 SGHDN, CDR2 FVKESK. V was trimmed by 4 bases and J by 0 bases, leaving 13 bases between them. The CDR3 DNA reads as TGTGCCAGCAGCCGACAGAAAGGAAGCTCCTACGAGCAGTACTTC. Translation gives CASSRQKGSSYEQYF.

J is TRBJ1-1 and V is TRBV4-1, with D perhaps TRBD1 (5 bases). This CDR3 has 16 amino acids. Looked up from germline, CDR1 is MGHRA and CDR2 is YSYEKL. Deletions cut 1 base from V and 1 base from J, with 13 bases between. Here the CDR3 DNA reads TGCGCCAGCAGCCAAGGGGGGGTAGCTGGGAACACTGAAGCTTTCTTT. It translates to CASSQGGVAGNTEAFF.

This clone was found once. This chain uses TRBV5-1 with TRBJ2-3; 12 nucleotides agree with TRBD2. The germline V gene has CDR1 SGHRS and CDR2 YFSETQ. The CDR3 runs to 15 residues. J gave up 4 bases and V 4 bases, and 4 bases lay outside the gene matches. CDR3 in amino acids: CASSRLAGVSDTQYF. The CDR3 bases are TGCGCCAGCAGCCGACTAGCGGGAGTGTCAGATACGCAGTATTTT.

The chain employs TRBV19 and TRBJ1-1, with 8 bases identical to TRBD1. The V segment lost 4 bases and the J segment 1 base; nucleotides outside the gene matches: 8. Germline V gene lookup returns CDR1 LNHDA and CDR2 SQIVND (reference sequence). This CDR3 is built from 16 residues. As DNA, the CDR3 is TGTGCCAGTAGTAGGGACAGGCTGAGTACGAACACTGAAGCTTTCTTT. It is translated as CASSRDRLSTNTEAFF.

The chain joins TRBV6-1 to TRBJ2-3; no definite D call. The V gene's germline CDR1 is MNHNS and CDR2 SASEGT. CDR3 length equals 16 residues. Deletions cut 2 bases from V and 4 bases from J, with 16 bases between. The CDR3 DNA is TGTGCCAGCAGTGAAACCCTAATTTCTGCCCCAGATACGCAGTATTTT. The encoded protein is CASSETLISAPDTQYF.

This clone has just one count. This chain uses TRBV7-9 with TRBJ2-5; 10 nucleotides line up with TRBD1. This CDR3 contains 14 residues. Germline V gives CDR1 SEHNR, CDR2 FQNEAQ (reference sequence). The trim removed 5 bases at V and 6 bases at J, leaving 6 bases unmatched. Here the CDR3 DNA reads TGTGCCAGCAGCCCGACAGGGGGCGAAAAGACCCAGTACTTC. Its protein product is CASSPTGGEKTQYF.

V is TRBV10-3 and J is TRBJ1-2; 8 bases line up with TRBD1. Germline CDR1 reads ENHRY; CDR2 reads SYGVKD. The J segment lost 8 bases and the V segment lost 4 bases, leaving 12 bases of the junction unmatched. The CDR3 spans 15 residues. DNA of the CDR3: TGTGCCATCAGTGGGAAACCGGACAGGGTCGAGGGCTACACCTTC. Encoded protein: CAISGKPDRVEGYTF.

This clone was found once. V is TRBV28 and J is TRBJ1-1, with D possibly matching TRBD1 (6 bases). V dropped 6 bases and J dropped 7 bases, with 15 bases sitting between them. Looked up from germline, CDR1 is MDHEN and CDR2 is SYDVKM. This CDR3 contains 13 residues. Written as DNA, the CDR3 is TGTGCCAGCAGCCTAGGGGGAATAGGTGAAGCTTTCTTT. Translated, it gives CASSLGGIGEAFF.

V usage is TRBV19 and J usage is TRBJ2-1; 9 nucleotides match TRBD2. The CDR3 has 19 amino acids. The trim removed 7 bases at V and 0 bases at J, leaving 16 bases unmatched. Germline V gene lookup returns CDR1 LNHDA and CDR2 SQIVND (reference sequence). This chain's CDR3 is CASKVDGLGGRGSYNEQFF. The CDR3 bases are TGTGCCAGTAAGGTTGATGGGCTAGGCGGGAGGGGCTCCTACAATGAGCAGTTCTTC.